The entry below gives a single T cell receptor beta chain sequence along with its context. Its antigen is still unknown. This sample is part of a study of cytomegalovirus exposure and HLA in healthy donors. Broader study findings: The study designated fewer than 200 TCR beta chains cytomegalovirus-associated.

The PCR made use of 60 Vbeta and 13 Jbeta primers. Data came from immunoSEQ multiplex PCR; TCRdb stores just in-frame clones and leaves some out. Of approximately 200,000 clones in the sample, 70% to 80% were seen once. This CDR3 region has 16 residues. Germline values: CDR1 SGHTS, CDR2 YDEGEE. J was trimmed by 0 bases and V by 0 bases; bases with no gene match: 3. The sample taken for sequencing was PBMCs. The receptor was derived from a girl aged 5 to 17 in good health and CMV-seropositive. This chain joins TRBV5-8 and TRBJ2-1; the match to TRBD1 covers 7 bases. CDR3: CASSLVGGGSYNEQFF. DNA of the CDR3: TGTGCCAGCAGCTTGGTAGGGGGCGGCTCCTACAATGAGCAGTTCTTC.